This TCR beta chain is drawn from a study of cytomegalovirus exposure and HLA in healthy donors. PCR amplification relied on 60 Vbeta primers (plus 13 Jbeta primers). TCRdb's copy holds only in-frame clones and misses some; the assay was immunoSEQ multiplex PCR. The sample table includes around 52,000 clones. Per the germline V gene, CDR1 is SGHTA and CDR2 is FQGTGA. The CDR3 is 14 residues long. The V end was cut by 5 bases, the J end by 1 base, with 11 bases between. The receptor comes from a woman aged 45 to 65 in good health and CMV-seropositive. This sequence joins TRBV7-3 and TRBJ1-1, with TRBD1 as a possible D gene (5 bases). The specimen was PBMCs. CDR3 region: CASSRGGWNTEAFF. In DNA, the CDR3 is TGTGCCAGCAGCCGCGGGGGATGGAACACTGAAGCTTTCTTT.